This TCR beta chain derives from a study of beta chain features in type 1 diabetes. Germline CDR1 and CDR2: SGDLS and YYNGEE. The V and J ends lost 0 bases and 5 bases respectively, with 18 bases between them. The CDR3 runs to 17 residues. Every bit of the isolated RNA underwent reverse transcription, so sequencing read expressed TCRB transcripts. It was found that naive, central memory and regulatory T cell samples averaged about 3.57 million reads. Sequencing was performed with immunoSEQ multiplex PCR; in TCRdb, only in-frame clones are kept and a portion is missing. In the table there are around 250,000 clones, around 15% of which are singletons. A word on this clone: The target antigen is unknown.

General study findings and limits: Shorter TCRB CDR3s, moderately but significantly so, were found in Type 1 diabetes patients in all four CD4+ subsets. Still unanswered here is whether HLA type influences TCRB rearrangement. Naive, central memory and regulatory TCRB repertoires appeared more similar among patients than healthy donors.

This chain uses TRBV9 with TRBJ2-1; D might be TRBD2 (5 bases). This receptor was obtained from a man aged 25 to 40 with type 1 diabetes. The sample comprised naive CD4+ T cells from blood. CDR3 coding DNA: TGTGCCAGCAGCGTAGGAATGAGCGCGACTACAAACAATGAGCAGTTCTTC. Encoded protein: CASSVGMSATTNNEQFF.